This T cell receptor (beta chain) was recorded in a study of OX40 agonist ivuxolimab in advanced cancers. Study results and limitations: Averaged across samples, CD8+ T cells carried more expanded clones than CD4+ did. The antigen specificity of the peripheral T cells (those that were expanded) was not determined.

The table came from immunoSEQ multiplex PCR; TCRdb's copy has only in-frame clones and leaves some out. The repertoire holds 70,000 or so clones, with about 80% as singletons. As for this clone: Its antigen is unidentified.

Sampled blood was obtained at baseline, cycle 4 day 1, and cycle 7 day 1. The length of the CDR3 is 16 residues. Looked up from germline, CDR1 is SGHNT and CDR2 is YYREEE (reference sequence). The V gene lost 4 bases and the J gene lost 4 bases, with 20 bases spanning the gap. The source material was CD4+ or CD8+ T cells sorted from blood, sampled in a trial of the OX40 agonist ivuxolimab. The TCR sequence derives from an adult with an advanced solid tumor such as melanoma, head and neck, liver or kidney cancer. The V gene is TRBV5-4, the J gene TRBJ1-2, with D perhaps TRBD1 (6 bases). In DNA, the CDR3 is TGTGCCAGCAGCCAGGACCACAGGGAATGGGGCTATGGCTACACCTTC. It encodes CASSQDHREWGYGYTF.